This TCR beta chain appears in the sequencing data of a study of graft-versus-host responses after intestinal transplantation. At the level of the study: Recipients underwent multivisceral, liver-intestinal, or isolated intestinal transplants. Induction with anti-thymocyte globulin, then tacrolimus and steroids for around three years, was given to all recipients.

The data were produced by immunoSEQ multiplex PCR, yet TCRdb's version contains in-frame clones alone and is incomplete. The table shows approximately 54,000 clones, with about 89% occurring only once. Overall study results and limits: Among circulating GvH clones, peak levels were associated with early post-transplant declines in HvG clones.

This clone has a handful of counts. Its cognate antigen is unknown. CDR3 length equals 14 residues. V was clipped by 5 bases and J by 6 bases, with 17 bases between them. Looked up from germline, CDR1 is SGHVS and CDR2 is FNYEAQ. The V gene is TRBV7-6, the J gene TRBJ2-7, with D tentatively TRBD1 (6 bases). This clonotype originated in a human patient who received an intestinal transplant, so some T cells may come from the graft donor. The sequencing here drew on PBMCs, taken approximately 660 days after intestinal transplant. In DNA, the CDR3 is TGTGCCAGCAGCCCCGGACAGTTCAGCGGCGAGCAGTACTTC. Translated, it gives CASSPGQFSGEQYF.